What follows are 13 T cell receptor beta chains derived from one specimen sequenced in a study of cytomegalovirus exposure and HLA in healthy donors. Vbeta (60) and Jbeta (13) primers were used in the PCR. The assay was immunoSEQ multiplex PCR, and TCRdb's table has in-frame clones only and misses some. This sample has about 180,000 clones; 70% to 75% occur once, and the top ten carry 2.9%. The sample taken for sequencing was PBMCs. The receptors here all came from a male donor in good health and CMV-seronegative.

V is TRBV5-6 and J is TRBJ2-3, with 14 bases fitting TRBD2. Unmatched junction bases numbered 10, after V lost 3 bases and J lost 7 bases. Germline V gene sequence: CDR1 SGHDT, CDR2 YYEEEE. The CDR3 loop spans 17 amino acids. The CDR3 spells CASSYSGTSGSAYTQYF. The CDR3 nucleotides read TGTGCCAGCAGCTACTCCGGGACTAGCGGGAGTGCATATACGCAGTATTTT. Based on the CDR3 plus reference TRBV5-6 and TRBJ2-3, the full variable domain is DAGVTQSPTHLIKTRGQQVTLRCSPKSGHDTVSWYQQALGQGPQFIFQYYEEEERQRGNFPDRFSGHQFPNYSSELNVNALLLGDSALYLCASSYSGTSGSAYTQYFGPGTRLTVL.

The chain is built from TRBV2 and TRBJ2-1; 7 nucleotides match TRBD2. Germline values: CDR1 SNHLY, CDR2 FYNNEI. This CDR3 has 11 amino acids. The V and J ends lost 7 bases and 12 bases, in that order; junction bases with no gene match: 6. CDR3 amino acids: CASIRTSLQFF. CDR3 DNA: TGTGCCAGCATTAGGACTAGTTTGCAGTTCTTC.

V usage is TRBV15 and J usage is TRBJ2-3; TRBD1 agrees at 7 bases. The CDR3 is made up of 15 amino acids. In germline, CDR1 is LNHNV, CDR2 YYDKDF (reference sequence). Germline trimming cut 5 bases from V and 4 bases from J; bases unmatched to any gene: 9. CDR3 residues: CATSRIGQGADTQYF. The CDR3 coding sequence is TGTGCCACCAGCCGTATAGGGCAGGGGGCAGATACGCAGTATTTT. The full variable domain, with the rest looked up from reference TRBV15 and TRBJ2-3, is DAMVIQNPRYQVTQFGKPVTLSCSQTLNHNVMYWYQQKSSQAPKLLFHYYDKDFNNEADTPDNFQSRRPNTSFCFLDIRSPGLGDTAMYLCATSRIGQGADTQYFGPGTRLTVL.

This clone was counted only a few times. The gene calls are TRBV11-2 and TRBJ1-1; 7 bases align to TRBD1. The CDR3 is 13 residues long. V lost 5 bases and J lost 4; bases outside the gene matches: 4. The V gene's germline CDR1 is SGHAT and CDR2 FQNNGV. The CDR3 protein is CASSPGTATEAFF. In nucleotides, the CDR3 is TGTGCCAGCAGCCCGGGGACAGCCACTGAAGCTTTCTTT.

The rearrangement joins TRBV7-3 to TRBJ2-1, with 16 positions matching TRBD2. The germline gives CDR1 SGHTA, CDR2 FQGTGA. This CDR3 region has 21 residues. The junction had 23 bases not matched to a gene; V was cut back by 5 bases and J by 10 bases. The DNA for the CDR3 is TGTGCCAGCAGCCCCCACGCCGGGACTAGCGGGAGGGCCTCTTCCCATCGCGAGCAGTTCTTC. Translation gives CASSPHAGTSGRASSHREQFF.

The V gene is TRBV6-7, the J gene TRBJ2-5; TRBD1 matches 10 bases. The better agreement between TRBJ2-7 and the DNA end casts doubt on the J call. TRBV6-7 is given ORF status, its function remaining uncertain. CDR3 length: 15 amino acids. This chain's CDR3 is CASRRPGQGGVEQYF. In DNA, the CDR3 is TGTGCCAGCAGGAGGCCCGGACAGGGGGGTGTCGAGCAGTACTTC.

The V gene is TRBV6-1, the J gene TRBJ2-5; 9 positions match TRBD2. The J segment lost 5 bases and the V segment lost 2 bases, leaving 12 bases of the junction unmatched. The CDR3 has 17 residues. The germline CDR1 and CDR2 sequences are MNHNS and SASEGT. The CDR3 spells CASSESAGGQGWETQYF. CDR3 coding DNA: TGTGCCAGCAGTGAATCAGCGGGGGGCCAAGGCTGGGAGACCCAGTACTTC.

This chain joins TRBV28 and TRBJ1-6; TRBD1 aligns across 11 bases. The CDR3 totals 16 residues. V shed 1 base and J 7 bases; nucleotides not matched to a gene: 3. In germline, CDR1 is MDHEN, CDR2 SYDVKM. CDR3 sequence (DNA): TGTGCCAGCAGTTTATCCCGGACAGGGGGCAATTCACCCCTCCACTTT. Its protein is CASSLSRTGGNSPLHF.

V usage is TRBV28 and J usage is TRBJ1-4; no definite D call. Germline CDR1 is MDHEN and CDR2 is SYDVKM. V lost 6 bases and J 7 bases, leaving 21 bases between the germline ends. This CDR3 has 16 residues. CDR3 coding DNA: TGTGCCAGCAGCATCCCGGGAGGCGACATGGGTGAAAAACTGTTTTTT. The encoded protein is CASSIPGGDMGEKLFF. Variable domain in full (rest from reference TRBV28 and TRBJ1-4): DVKVTQSSRYLVKRTGEKVFLECVQDMDHENMFWYRQDPGLGLRLIYFSYDVKMKEKGDIPEGYSVSREKKERFSLILESASTNQTSMYLCASSIPGGDMGEKLFFGSGTQLSVL.

The J gene is TRBJ1-1, the V gene TRBV6-5; a possible D gene is TRBD1 (5 bases). The CDR3 spans 14 residues. Trimming took off 7 bases at V and 4 bases at J, with 16 bases between the two ends. Germline V CDR1 and CDR2: MNHEY, SVGAGI. Here the CDR3 DNA reads TGTGCCAGCACCTTCGGACCGGGGGTCACTGAAGCTTTCTTT. Translating gives CASTFGPGVTEAFF.

V usage is TRBV6-5 and J usage is TRBJ1-1, with 8 bases lining up with TRBD1. The length of the CDR3 is 14 residues. The germline gives CDR1 MNHEY, CDR2 SVGAGI. V shed 6 bases and J 1 base; nucleotides not matched to a gene: 4. The CDR3, as DNA: TGTGCCAGCAGGCCTGGACAGGGGAACACTGAAGCTTTCTTT. It yields the protein CASRPGQGNTEAFF.

V is TRBV19 and J is TRBJ1-2, with 7 bases that match TRBD1. The junction had 9 bases not matched to a gene; V was cut back by 7 bases and J by 7 bases. The CDR3 has 13 residues. The germline CDR1 and CDR2 sequences are LNHDA and SQIVND (reference sequence). CDR3 amino acids: CASNQGQDVGYTF. The DNA for the CDR3 is TGTGCCAGTAACCAAGGACAGGACGTTGGCTACACCTTC.

This clone was found a few times. J is TRBJ1-5 and V is TRBV28, with 8 nucleotides matching TRBD1. The CDR3 contains 14 residues. The V gene's germline CDR1 is MDHEN and CDR2 SYDVKM. The trim removed 5 bases at V and 5 bases at J, leaving 5 bases unmatched. The DNA of the CDR3 is TGTGCCAGCAGTCCCGGGACAGGAGATCAGCCCCAGCATTTT. As protein: CASSPGTGDQPQHF.